Listed below are T cell receptor beta chains from one sample, sequenced in a study of blood T cell repertoires in COVID-19. Clones were read by immunoSEQ multiplex PCR, and TCRdb kept only the in-frame ones, dropping some. This table holds more than 200,000 clones, approximately 90% found once. Source material: peripheral blood. Receptors originate from a man in his 70s with acute or convalescent COVID-19. The CDR3 runs from the conserved cysteine through the conserved F or W. A D gene is named only where the DNA matches it firmly. Size is omitted from some rows. Given values are once, few, many or a class for expanded clones.

>-|TRBD1|TRBV3-1/TRBV3-2|TRBJ1-4
CASSQFGQGGEKLFF
TGTGCCAGCAGCCAATTTGGACAGGGGGGGGAAAAACTGTTTTTT
>-|-|TRBV20-1|TRBJ2-5
CSAHVQETQYF
TGCAGTGCCCACGTTCAGGAGACCCAGTACTTC
>-|-|TRBV5-1|TRBJ2-1
CASSLSGSSYNEQFF
TGCGCCAGCAGCTTGTCGGGGTCCTCCTACAATGAGCAGTTCTTC
>-|TRBD2|TRBV7-8|TRBJ2-7
CASSLAPSGTLSEQYF
TGTGCCAGCAGCTTAGCCCCTAGCGGGACCCTGTCGGAGCAGTACTTC
>-|TRBD1|TRBV18|TRBJ2-2
CASSPWTGANTGELFF
TGTGCCAGCTCACCCTGGACAGGGGCGAACACCGGGGAGCTGTTTTTT
>-|TRBD1|TRBV14|TRBJ2-1
CASSPVPTGFYNEQFF
TGTGCCAGCAGCCCTGTCCCGACAGGGTTCTATAATGAGCAGTTCTTC
>-|TRBD2|TRBV7-9|TRBJ2-7
CASSLVAGMITKEQYF
TGTGCCAGCAGCTTAGTAGCGGGCATGATTACGAAGGAGCAGTACTTC
>-|-|TRBV2|TRBJ2-7
CASSGDGVVGQYF
TGTGCCAGCAGTGGAGACGGGGTTGTTGGGCAGTACTTC
>-|-|TRBV6-1|TRBJ2-1
CASSEYRSGQFF
TGTGCCAGCAGTGAATACAGGTCAGGGCAGTTCTTC
>-|TRBD2|TRBV6-2/TRBV6-3|TRBJ2-3
CASSLTRLAPADTQYF
TGTGCCAGCAGCTTAACCCGACTAGCGCCCGCAGATACGCAGTATTTT
>-|-|TRBV11-3|TRBJ1-1
CASSLREGTEAFF
TGTGCCAGCAGCCTCAGGGAGGGCACTGAAGCTTTCTTT
>-|TRBD2|TRBV6-6|TRBJ2-7
CASSNRLAVPYEQYF
TGTGCCAGCAGTAACCGACTAGCGGTTCCCTACGAGCAGTACTTC
>-|-|TRBV15|TRBJ1-5
CATSRDDRGNQPQHF
TGTGCCACCAGCAGAGATGACCGGGGGAATCAGCCCCAGCATTTT
>-|-|TRBV13|TRBJ2-7
CASSLVKSRTYEQYF
TGTGCCAGCAGCTTAGTTAAATCGCGGACCTACGAGCAGTACTTC
>-|TRBD1|TRBV19|TRBJ1-1
CASSKSGTGVAAEAFF
TGTGCCAGTAGTAAATCCGGGACAGGGGTAGCGGCTGAAGCTTTCTTT
>many|-|TRBV7-9|TRBJ2-2
CASSYFSGGELFF
TGTGCCAGCAGCTACTTTTCGGGCGGGGAGCTGTTTTTT
>-|-|TRBV19|TRBJ2-3
CASATRADTQYF
TGTGCCAGTGCCACGAGGGCAGATACGCAGTATTTT
>-|TRBD1|TRBV6-5|TRBJ1-1
CASSYRLQGAGTEAFF
TGTGCCAGCAGTTACCGGCTACAGGGGGCGGGCACTGAAGCTTTCTTT
>-|-|TRBV19|TRBJ2-2
CASSIQGSNTGELFF
TGTGCCAGTAGTATTCAGGGTTCGAACACCGGGGAGCTGTTTTTT
>-|TRBD1|TRBV19|TRBJ2-7
CASSIGSGGHGEQYF
TGTGCCAGTAGTATAGGGTCAGGGGGCCACGGCGAGCAGTACTTC
>few|TRBD1|TRBV19|TRBJ2-6
CASNSRGQGHESSGANVLTF
TGTGCCAGTAACTCCCGGGGACAGGGGCATGAAAGCTCTGGGGCCAACGTCCTGACTTTC
>-|-|TRBV5-4|TRBJ2-1
CASSLERGEGSEQFF
TGTGCCAGCAGCTTGGAGAGGGGGGAGGGTAGTGAGCAGTTCTTC
>-|TRBD2|TRBV29-1|TRBJ2-3
CSAGLAGGPAADTQYF
TGCAGCGCCGGACTAGCGGGAGGGCCAGCAGCAGATACGCAGTATTTT
>-|-|TRBV11-3|TRBJ2-5
CASSLGGQGQETQYF
TGTGCCAGCAGCTTAGGGGGCCAGGGGCAAGAGACCCAGTACTTC
>-|TRBD1|TRBV7-9|TRBJ2-2
CASSLTGLTGELFF
TGTGCCAGCAGCCTGACAGGGCTGACCGGGGAGCTGTTTTTT
>-|TRBD1|TRBV19|TRBJ2-1
CASSMRTGIGQFF
TGTGCCAGTAGTATGAGGACAGGAATAGGGCAGTTCTTC
>once|-|TRBV21-1|TRBJ2-1
CASSNPRQGAGSYNEQFF
TGTGCCAGCAGCAATCCGCGACAGGGAGCGGGCTCCTACAATGAGCAGTTCTTC
>-|-|TRBV7-2|TRBJ1-2
CASSPGQFNYGYTF
TGTGCCAGCAGCCCGGGACAATTTAACTATGGCTACACCTTC
>-|-|TRBV3-1/TRBV3-2|TRBJ2-7
CASSQDPGKQYF
TGTGCCAGCAGCCAAGATCCAGGGAAGCAGTACTTC
>-|TRBD1|TRBV24-1|TRBJ2-1
CATSDLGLGGRGGNEQFF
TGTGCCACCAGTGACCTAGGTTTAGGGGGCCGCGGAGGTAATGAGCAGTTCTTC
>once|-|TRBV20-1|TRBJ2-5
CSATGETQYF
TGCAGTGCTACGGGGGAGACCCAGTACTTC
>-|-|TRBV30|TRBJ1-6
CAWSVGTHNSPLHF
TGTGCCTGGAGTGTGGGGACACATAATTCACCCCTCCACTTT
>-|TRBD1|TRBV2|TRBJ1-1
CASSDGTGRSEAFF
TGTGCCAGCAGTGACGGGACAGGGAGGTCTGAAGCTTTCTTT
>-|TRBD1|TRBV7-2|TRBJ2-2
CASSPDRVTSGELFF
TGTGCCAGCAGTCCAGACAGGGTCACCAGCGGGGAGCTGTTTTTT
>-|-|TRBV19|TRBJ1-1
CASSEQRGEAFF
TGTGCCAGTAGTGAGCAACGGGGTGAAGCTTTCTTT
>-|-|TRBV24-1|TRBJ2-2
CATSDPTGWAGELFF
TGTGCCACCAGTGATCCTACAGGGTGGGCCGGGGAGCTGTTTTTT
>-|TRBD2|TRBV5-6|TRBJ2-3
CASSFFGRSGNTDTQYF
TGTGCCAGCAGTTTCTTCGGGAGAAGCGGGAACACAGATACGCAGTATTTT
>many|-|TRBV7-8|TRBJ2-3
CASSSPGLERDTQYF
TGTGCCAGCAGCTCTCCGGGACTGGAACGGGATACGCAGTATTTT
>-|TRBD1|TRBV5-1|TRBJ2-1
CASSTTGGSGNEQFF
TGCGCCAGCAGCACGACAGGGGGCTCCGGCAATGAGCAGTTCTTC
>-|-|TRBV19|TRBJ1-6
CASKEGLGNSPLHF
TGTGCCAGTAAAGAGGGACTAGGCAATTCACCCCTCCACTTT
>once|-|TRBV19|TRBJ1-1
CASTLGQEQGEAFF
TGTGCCAGTACCCTAGGACAAGAACAAGGTGAAGCTTTCTTT
>-|-|TRBV3-1/TRBV3-2|TRBJ1-3
CASSQDRRPNTIYF
TGTGCCAGCAGCCAAGATCGGCGGCCGAACACCATATATTTT
>-|TRBD1|TRBV7-9|TRBJ2-6
CASSGRTGTGANVLTF
TGTGCCAGCAGCGGAAGGACAGGGACTGGGGCCAACGTCCTGACTTTC
>-|-|TRBV10-3|TRBJ2-1
CAITSGIRGEQFF
TGTGCCATCACGTCAGGGATCCGGGGGGAGCAGTTCTTC
>-|-|TRBV5-6|TRBJ2-4
CASSLWGDIQYF
TGTGCCAGCAGCTTGTGGGGGGACATTCAGTACTTC